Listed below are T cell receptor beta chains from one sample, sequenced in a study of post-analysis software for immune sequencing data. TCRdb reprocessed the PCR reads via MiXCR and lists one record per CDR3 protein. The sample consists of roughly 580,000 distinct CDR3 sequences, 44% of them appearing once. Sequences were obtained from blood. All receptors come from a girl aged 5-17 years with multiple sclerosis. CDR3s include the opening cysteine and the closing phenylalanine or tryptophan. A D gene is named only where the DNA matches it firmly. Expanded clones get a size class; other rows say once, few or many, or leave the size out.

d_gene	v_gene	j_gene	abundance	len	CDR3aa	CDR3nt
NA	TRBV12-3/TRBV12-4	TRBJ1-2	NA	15	CASSLNTLANYGYTF	TGTGCCAGCAGCCTCAACACTCTAGCTAACTATGGCTACACCTTC
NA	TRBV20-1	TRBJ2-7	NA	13	CSATDSTGYEQYF	TGCAGTGCTACAGACTCAACGGGATACGAGCAGTACTTC
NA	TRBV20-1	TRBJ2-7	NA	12	CSATGTAYEQYF	TGCAGTGCAACCGGGACTGCCTACGAGCAGTACTTC
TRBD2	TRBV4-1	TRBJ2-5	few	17	CASSQDRASGLSEEQYF	TGCGCCAGCAGCCAAGATAGAGCTAGCGGCCTCTCTGAGGAGCAGTACTTC
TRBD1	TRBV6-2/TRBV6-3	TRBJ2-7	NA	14	CASSRQGLGYEQYF	TGTGCCAGCAGCCGACAGGGGTTGGGCTACGAGCAGTACTTC
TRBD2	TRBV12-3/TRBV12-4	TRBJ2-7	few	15	CASSPTSGRAYEQYF	TGTGCCAGCAGCCCGACTAGCGGGAGAGCTTACGAGCAGTACTTC
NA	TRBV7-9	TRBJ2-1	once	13	CASSLGVNNEQFF	TGTGCCAGCAGCTTAGGGGTAAACAATGAGCAGTTCTTC
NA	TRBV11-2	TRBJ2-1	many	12	CASSQQGNEQFF	TGTGCCAGCAGCCAACAGGGCAATGAGCAGTTCTTC
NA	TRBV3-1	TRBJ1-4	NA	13	CASSQRGVEKLFF	TGTGCCAGCAGCCAACGGGGGGTTGAAAAACTGTTTTTT
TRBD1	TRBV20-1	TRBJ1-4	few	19	CSARDRHDRGMATNEKLFF	TGCAGTGCTAGAGATCGCCACGACAGGGGAATGGCAACTAATGAAAAACTGTTTTTT
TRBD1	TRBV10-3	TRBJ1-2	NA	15	CAIRERTGPYYGYTF	TGTGCCATCAGAGAGAGGACAGGGCCTTACTATGGCTACACCTTC
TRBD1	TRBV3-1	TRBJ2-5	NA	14	CASSQSTGVETQYF	TGTGCCAGCAGCCAATCCACAGGGGTAGAGACCCAGTACTTC
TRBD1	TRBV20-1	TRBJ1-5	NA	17	CSATMGQGGYSNQPQHF	TGCAGTGCTACCATGGGACAGGGGGGTTATAGCAATCAGCCCCAGCATTTT
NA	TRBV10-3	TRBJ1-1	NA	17	CAISPGGARVGDTEAFF	TGTGCCATCAGCCCGGGGGGGGCTCGAGTTGGTGACACTGAAGCTTTCTTT
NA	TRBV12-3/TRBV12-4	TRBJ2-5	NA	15	CASSLRGPRGETQYF	TGTGCCAGCAGTTTGCGGGGCCCAAGGGGAGAGACCCAGTACTTC
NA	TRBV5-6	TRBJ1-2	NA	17	CASSVALGGTGHYGYTF	TGTGCCAGCAGCGTGGCCCTTGGGGGCACAGGGCACTATGGCTACACCTTC
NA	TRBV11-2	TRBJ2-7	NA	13	CASSSGTEYEQYF	TGTGCCAGCAGCTCCGGGACGGAATACGAGCAGTACTTC
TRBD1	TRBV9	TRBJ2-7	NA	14	CASSPLDRGDEQYF	TGTGCCAGCAGCCCCTTGGACAGGGGGGACGAGCAGTACTTC
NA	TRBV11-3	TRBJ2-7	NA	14	CASSLLGASYEQYF	TGTGCCAGCAGCCTCTTGGGGGCTTCCTACGAGCAGTACTTC
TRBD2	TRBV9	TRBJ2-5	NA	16	CASGVGLGGGEETQYF	TGTGCCAGCGGCGTTGGGTTAGGCGGGGGGGAAGAGACCCAGTACTTC
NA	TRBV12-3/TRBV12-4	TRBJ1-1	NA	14	CASSLYSLYTEAFF	TGTGCCAGCAGTTTGTACAGTCTGTACACTGAAGCTTTCTTT
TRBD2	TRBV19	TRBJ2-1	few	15	CASSISASGYNEQFF	TGTGCCAGTAGTATTTCGGCTAGCGGTTACAATGAGCAGTTCTTC
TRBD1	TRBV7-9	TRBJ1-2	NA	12	CASSFGQGDYTF	TGTGCCAGCAGCTTCGGACAGGGGGACTACACCTTC
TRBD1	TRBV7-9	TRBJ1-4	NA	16	CASTRDRAATNEKLFF	TGTGCCAGCACCCGGGACAGAGCTGCAACTAATGAAAAACTGTTTTTT
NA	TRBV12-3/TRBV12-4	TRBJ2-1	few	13	CASRSGLASPPFF	TGTGCCAGCAGAAGTGGCCTGGCTAGCCCTCCGTTCTTC
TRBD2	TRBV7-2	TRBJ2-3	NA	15	CASRTSGGNADTQYF	TGTGCCAGCAGGACTAGCGGGGGGAACGCAGATACGCAGTATTTT
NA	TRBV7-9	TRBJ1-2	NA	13	CASSSSVNYGYTF	TGTGCCAGCAGCTCGAGTGTTAACTATGGCTACACCTTC
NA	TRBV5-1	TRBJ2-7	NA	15	CASSFDRRGSYEQYF	TGCGCCAGCAGCTTCGACCGGAGGGGGTCCTACGAGCAGTACTTC
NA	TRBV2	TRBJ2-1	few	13	CASSEGWAHEQFF	TGTGCCAGCAGTGAGGGGTGGGCGCATGAGCAGTTCTTC
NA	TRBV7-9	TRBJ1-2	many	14	CASSSDVGNYGYTF	TGTGCCAGCAGCTCGGACGTAGGGAACTATGGCTACACCTTC
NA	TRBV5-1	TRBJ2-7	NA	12	CARRASPYEQYF	TGCGCCAGGAGAGCCAGCCCCTACGAGCAGTACTTC
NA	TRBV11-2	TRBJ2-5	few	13	CASSRDGQETQYF	TGTGCCAGCAGCCGGGACGGCCAAGAGACCCAGTACTTC
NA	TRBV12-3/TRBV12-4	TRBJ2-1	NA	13	CASSLAGLAAQFF	TGTGCCAGCAGTTTAGCAGGGCTAGCCGCGCAGTTCTTC
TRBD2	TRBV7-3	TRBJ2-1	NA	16	CASSIAGTSSYNEQFF	TGTGCCAGCAGCATAGCCGGGACTAGCTCATACAATGAGCAGTTCTTC
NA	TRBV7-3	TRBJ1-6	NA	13	CASSLSTSSPLHF	TGTGCCAGCAGCTTATCAACAAGCTCACCCCTCCACTTT
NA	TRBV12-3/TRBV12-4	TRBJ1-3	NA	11	CASSFPNTIYF	TGTGCCAGCAGTTTCCCGAACACCATATATTTT
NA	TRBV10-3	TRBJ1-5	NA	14	CAISGSNVNQPQHF	TGTGCCATCAGTGGGTCGAACGTAAATCAGCCCCAGCATTTT
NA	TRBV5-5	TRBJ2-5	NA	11	CASRMWETQYF	TGTGCCAGCAGGATGTGGGAGACCCAGTACTTC
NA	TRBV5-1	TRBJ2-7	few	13	CASSWTTGNEQYF	TGCGCCAGCAGCTGGACAACAGGGAACGAGCAGTACTTC